This T cell receptor (beta chain) appears in the sequencing data of a study of CD8 T cells in Susac syndrome. An input of roughly 0.45 to 1 ug of RNA was subjected to reverse transcription using random hexamers. Using its own MiXCR run on the immunoSEQ multiplex PCR reads, TCRdb lists one record per CDR3 protein. In the table there are 150,000 to 200,000 distinct CDR3 sequences, around 94% of which are singletons. This CDR3 contains 12 residues. Trimming cost V 6 bases and J 3 bases, with 9 bases left between them. Germline V gene data show CDR1 as MNHEY and CDR2 as SVGEGT. This chain uses TRBV6-2 or TRBV6-3 with TRBJ2-7; perhaps TRBD1 as D (5 bases). Input material: CD4+ T cells from PBMCs. The receptor's source is a human donor in good health. The CDR3 here is CASRSDSYEQYF. In nucleotides, the CDR3 is TGTGCCAGCAGATCTGACAGCTACGAGCAGTACTTC.